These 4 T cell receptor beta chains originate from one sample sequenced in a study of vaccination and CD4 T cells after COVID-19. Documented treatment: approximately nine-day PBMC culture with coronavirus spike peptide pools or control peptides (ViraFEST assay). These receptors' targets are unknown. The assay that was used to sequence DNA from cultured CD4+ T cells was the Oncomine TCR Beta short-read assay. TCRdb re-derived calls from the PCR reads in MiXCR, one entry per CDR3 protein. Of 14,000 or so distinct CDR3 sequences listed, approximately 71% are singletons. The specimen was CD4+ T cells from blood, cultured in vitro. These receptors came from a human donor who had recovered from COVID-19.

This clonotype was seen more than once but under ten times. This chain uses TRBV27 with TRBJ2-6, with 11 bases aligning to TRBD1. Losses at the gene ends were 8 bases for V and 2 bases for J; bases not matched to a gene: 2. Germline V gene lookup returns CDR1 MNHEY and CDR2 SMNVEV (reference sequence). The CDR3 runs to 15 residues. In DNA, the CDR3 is TGTGCCAGCCGGGGACAGGGGGCTGGGGCCAACGTCCTGACTTTC. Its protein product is CASRGQGAGANVLTF. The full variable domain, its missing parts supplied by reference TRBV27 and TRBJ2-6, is EAQVTQNPRYLITVTGKKLTVTCSQNMNHEYMSWYRQDPGLGLRQIYYSMNVEVTDKGDVPEGYKVSRKEKRNFPLILESPSPNQTSLYFCASRGQGAGANVLTFGAGSRLTVL.

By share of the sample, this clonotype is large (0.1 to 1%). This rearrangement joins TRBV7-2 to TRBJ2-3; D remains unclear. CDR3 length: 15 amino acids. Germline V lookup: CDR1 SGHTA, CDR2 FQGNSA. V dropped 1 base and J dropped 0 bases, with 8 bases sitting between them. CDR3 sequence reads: CASSLEYLSTDTQYF. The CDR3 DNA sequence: TGTGCCAGCAGCTTAGAGTACCTAAGCACAGATACGCAGTATTTT.

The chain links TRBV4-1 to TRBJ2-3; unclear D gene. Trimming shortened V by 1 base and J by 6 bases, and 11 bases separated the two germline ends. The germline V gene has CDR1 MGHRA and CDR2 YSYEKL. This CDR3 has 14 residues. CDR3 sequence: CASSQGYDGDTQYF. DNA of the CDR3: TGCGCCAGCAGCCAAGGATACGACGGGGATACGCAGTATTTT.

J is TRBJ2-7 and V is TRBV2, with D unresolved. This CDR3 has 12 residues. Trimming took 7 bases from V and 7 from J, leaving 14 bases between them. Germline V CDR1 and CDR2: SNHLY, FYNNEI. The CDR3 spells CASKVGPSEQYF. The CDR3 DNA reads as TGTGCCAGCAAAGTAGGCCCCTCGGAGCAGTACTTC.